The present TCR beta chain was sequenced within a study of PD-1 blockade in classical Hodgkin lymphoma. About the study: Nivolumab dosed at 3 mg/kg went to patients intravenously every 2 weeks. The study, taken as a whole, reports: Before treatment, TCR diversity in newly diagnosed patients was reportedly lower than in healthy donors. Complete responders entered with baseline diversity on par with newly diagnosed patients, the results showed.

After autologous stem cell transplantation all patients relapsed, and prior brentuximab vedotin exposure differed between cohorts. When best responses were assessed, they were complete response, partial response or progressive disease. The CDR3 is 15 residues long. Looked up from germline, CDR1 is SGHTA and CDR2 is FQGNSA. The germline V and J ends were trimmed by 3 bases and 2 bases, with 8 bases remaining between them. The protocol was immunoSEQ multiplex PCR, while the TCRdb copy is restricted to in-frame clones and leaves out a portion. Of 95,000 to 100,000 clones in the sample, roughly 90% were seen once. With regard to this clone: Antigen unknown.

This chain connects TRBV7-2 to TRBJ1-6, with a weak D call TRBD1 (5 bases). This sample comprised peripheral blood mononuclear cells (PBMCs), obtained before the second cycle of nivolumab. The receptor's source is a human donor with classical Hodgkin lymphoma. CDR3 in DNA: TGTGCCAGCAGCTTCAGGGATACCTATAATTCACCCCTCCACTTT. Encoded protein: CASSFRDTYNSPLHF.